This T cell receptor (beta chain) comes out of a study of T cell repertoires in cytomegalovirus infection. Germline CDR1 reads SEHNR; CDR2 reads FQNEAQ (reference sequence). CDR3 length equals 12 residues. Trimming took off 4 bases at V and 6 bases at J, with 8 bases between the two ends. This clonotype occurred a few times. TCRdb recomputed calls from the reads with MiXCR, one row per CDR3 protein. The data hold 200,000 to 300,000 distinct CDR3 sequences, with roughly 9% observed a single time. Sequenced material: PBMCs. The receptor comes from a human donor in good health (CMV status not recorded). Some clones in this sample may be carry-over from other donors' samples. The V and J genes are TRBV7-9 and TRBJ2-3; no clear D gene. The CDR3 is CASSYGPDTQYF. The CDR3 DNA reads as TGTGCCAGCAGCTATGGACCGGATACGCAGTATTTT.